A single sample gave rise to the 2 T cell receptor beta chains below, sequenced in a study of blood T cell repertoires in COVID-19. The table came from immunoSEQ multiplex PCR; TCRdb's copy has only in-frame clones and leaves some out. The sample has about 400,000 clones; 86% are singletons. Sequenced material: peripheral blood. These TCRs come from a woman aged 30 to 39 with active or convalescent COVID-19.

DNA of the CDR3: TGTGCCAGCAGTTTTAGGGAGGGGAGTGAAGCTTTCTTT. Protein: CASSFREGSEAFF. The chain recombines TRBV12-3 or TRBV12-4 with TRBJ1-1; tentative D call: TRBD1 (5 bases). CDR3 size: 13 residues. The V and J ends lost 3 bases and 7 bases respectively, with 12 bases between them.

V gene TRBV5-1 combines with J gene TRBJ2-5; weak D call: TRBD2 (5 bases). Germline V gives CDR1 SGHRS, CDR2 YFSETQ. Trimming removed 2 bases at V and 0 bases at J, with 8 bases between. The CDR3 consists of 14 residues. CDR3 in DNA: TGCGCCAGCAGCTTCTCTAGCTACCAAGAGACCCAGTACTTC. It translates to CASSFSSYQETQYF.